Listed below are T cell receptor beta chains from one sample, sequenced in a study of identical twins. TCRdb independently ran MiXCR on the 5' RACE reads; one entry per CDR3 protein. The table shows about 240,000 distinct CDR3 sequences, with roughly a tenth occurring only once. Sequences were obtained from memory T cells sorted from blood. The receptors were sampled from a man aged 50-60 years in good health. Both conserved end residues are trimmed from each CDR3. The order of the fields is V gene, J gene, CDR3 protein.

v_gene: TRBV7-2
j_gene: TRBJ1-1
CDR3aa: ASVFGREAF

v_gene: TRBV10-3
j_gene: TRBJ2-1
CDR3aa: AISPSGDEQF

v_gene: TRBV3-1
j_gene: TRBJ1-5
CDR3aa: ASTLYRGSNQPQH

v_gene: TRBV5-1
j_gene: TRBJ1-2
CDR3aa: ASSLGQGLEGYT

v_gene: TRBV4-1
j_gene: TRBJ1-4
CDR3aa: ASSQVPLAGDRVGRYEKLF

v_gene: TRBV6-1
j_gene: TRBJ1-3
CDR3aa: ASTLGGEVATIY

v_gene: TRBV11-2
j_gene: TRBJ2-1
CDR3aa: ASSLEGTQSYNEQF

v_gene: TRBV11-2
j_gene: TRBJ2-3
CDR3aa: ASSRGTSGIGLADTQY

v_gene: TRBV14
j_gene: TRBJ2-4
CDR3aa: ASSQNKNIQY

v_gene: TRBV29-1
j_gene: TRBJ2-1
CDR3aa: SVIGGRGYNEQF

v_gene: TRBV7-9
j_gene: TRBJ2-7
CDR3aa: ASSLKGRSYEQY

v_gene: TRBV2
j_gene: TRBJ2-3
CDR3aa: ASSSLLLSVTDTQY

v_gene: TRBV10-3
j_gene: TRBJ2-2
CDR3aa: AATERVETGELF

v_gene: TRBV6-5
j_gene: TRBJ2-3
CDR3aa: ASSYLRGRATDTQY

v_gene: TRBV12-3/TRBV12-4
j_gene: TRBJ2-1
CDR3aa: ASSAGQGRYEQF

v_gene: TRBV7-3
j_gene: TRBJ2-2
CDR3aa: ASSPTVTGELF

v_gene: TRBV4-2
j_gene: TRBJ2-5
CDR3aa: ASSPQQGGETQY

v_gene: TRBV9
j_gene: TRBJ1-2
CDR3aa: ASSVGLYDYGYT

v_gene: TRBV12-3/TRBV12-4
j_gene: TRBJ2-1
CDR3aa: ASSLVGQGLNNEQF

v_gene: TRBV5-4
j_gene: TRBJ2-5
CDR3aa: ASSLGTSGSVETQY